These 28 T cell receptor beta chains originate from one sample sequenced in a study of T cells in localized non-small cell lung cancer. The repertoire was sequenced with immunoSEQ multiplex PCR; TCRdb's copy has only in-frame clones and lacks some. The profile shows about 33,000 clones, over 75% of them singletons. The specimen was peripheral blood, collected before any cancer treatment. Receptors originate from a male donor at least 60 years old with stage III squamous cell lung carcinoma.

The chain joins TRBV10-3 to TRBJ1-3, with no clear D. CDR3 length: 16 residues. Trimming left V 6 bases short and J 2 bases short, with 17 bases between. Germline-derived CDR1 and CDR2 are ENHRY and SYGVKD. DNA for the CDR3: TGTGCCATCAGCCCGACTGACATTCCAACTGGAAACACCATATATTTT. This encodes CAISPTDIPTGNTIYF.

The rearrangement links TRBV6-6 to TRBJ2-7; TRBD2 agrees at 7 bases. This CDR3 region has 15 residues. The germline CDR1 and CDR2 sequences are MNHNY and SVGAGI (reference sequence). V lost 5 bases to trimming and J lost 4 bases; unmatched junction nucleotides: 11. The CDR3 here is CASSDPREGVYEQYF. In DNA, the CDR3 is TGTGCCAGCAGTGACCCGAGGGAGGGAGTTTACGAGCAGTACTTC.

This clone is medium-sized within its sample. The chain employs TRBV30 and TRBJ1-5; D not resolved. This CDR3 has 13 residues. Per germline, CDR1 GTSNPN and CDR2 SVGIG (reference sequence). Trimming stripped 2 bases from V and 4 bases from J, with 9 bases between. CDR3 nucleotides: TGTGCCTGGAGTTCATACCTAAATCAGCCCCAGCATTTT. This codes for CAWSSYLNQPQHF.

On this clone: At one end, the junction sequence differs from germline, possibly due to a read error. The gene calls are TRBV7-9 and TRBJ2-5; no clear D. The CDR3 has 12 amino acids. From germline, CDR1 is SEHNR and CDR2 FQNEAQ (reference sequence). CDR3 sequence (DNA): TGCATACTCGTGGATGTGAGGGAGACCCAGTACTTC. Translation: CILVDVRETQYF.

Only a few counts were recorded for this clone. Other DNA sequences in this sample translate to the same CDR3. The V gene is TRBV5-6, the J gene TRBJ1-1, with unresolved D. Germline V lookup: CDR1 SGHDT, CDR2 YYEEEE. This CDR3 has 14 amino acids. The germline V and J ends were trimmed by 4 bases and 5 bases, with 15 bases remaining between them. CDR3 in DNA: TGTGCCAGCAGCCCCACCGTGGGTCATACTGAAGCTTTCTTT. Encoded protein: CASSPTVGHTEAFF.

The count of this clone is one. The chain joins TRBV18 to TRBJ2-1, with D perhaps TRBD2 (6 bases). V lost 5 bases and J 5 bases, leaving 16 bases between the germline ends. Germline-derived CDR1 and CDR2 are KGHSH and LQKENI. The CDR3 has 15 residues. The CDR3 loop reads CASSVPGLPHNEQFF. The CDR3 nucleotides read TGTGCCAGCTCAGTCCCGGGACTTCCACACAATGAGCAGTTCTTC.

The chain links TRBV10-3 to TRBJ1-5; D not resolved. Trimming removed 3 bases from V and 2 bases from J, with 2 bases in between. The germline V gene has CDR1 ENHRY and CDR2 SYGVKD. The CDR3 is made up of 12 amino acids. CDR3 DNA sequence: TGTGCCATCAGTGATGGCAATCAGCCCCAGCATTTT. It specifies CAISDGNQPQHF.

The chain joins TRBV28 to TRBJ1-2, with D maybe TRBD1 (5 bases). Trimming shortened V by 6 bases and J by 3 bases, and 14 bases separated the two germline ends. The CDR3 extends over 14 amino acids. Per the germline V gene, CDR1 is MDHEN and CDR2 is SYDVKM. The CDR3 bases are TGTGCCAGCAGCTTAATGTCGGGGGACTATGGCTACACCTTC. This encodes CASSLMSGDYGYTF.

V is TRBV6-1 and J is TRBJ1-1; D is uncertain. CDR1 and CDR2 from the germline V gene are MNHNS and SASEGT. The CDR3 length is 12 residues. Trimming cost V 7 bases and J 3 bases, with 9 bases left between them. The CDR3 loop reads CASTLGYTEAFF. In nucleotides, the CDR3 is TGTGCCAGCACGCTGGGATACACTGAAGCTTTCTTT.

The sample holds a few counts of this clone. V is TRBV9 and J is TRBJ2-7; 12 bases fit TRBD1. The V gene's germline CDR1 is SGDLS and CDR2 YYNGEE. The CDR3 contains 16 residues. After removal of 4 bases from V and 6 bases from J, the junction contained 11 bases not matched to a gene. The CDR3 protein is CASSPNPGTGGFEQYF. CDR3 sequence (DNA): TGTGCCAGCAGCCCAAACCCCGGGACAGGGGGCTTCGAGCAGTACTTC.

Only a few counts were recorded for this clone. The chain joins TRBV7-9 to TRBJ1-5, with D perhaps matching TRBD1 (5 bases). The V and J ends lost 2 bases and 7 bases respectively, with 15 bases between them. CDR3 length: 15 residues. Per germline, CDR1 SEHNR and CDR2 FQNEAQ (reference sequence). The CDR3: CASSLTSGRGQPQHF. CDR3 DNA sequence: TGTGCCAGCAGCTTAACTTCGGGGCGAGGGCAGCCCCAGCATTTT.

The gene calls are TRBV2 and TRBJ2-7, with D possibly TRBD1 on 6 matching bases. Germline values: CDR1 SNHLY, CDR2 FYNNEI. Trimming removed 5 bases from V and 2 bases from J, with 16 bases in between. This CDR3 is 15 amino acids long. This CDR3 reads CASSLDSLDTYEQYF. The DNA for the CDR3 is TGTGCCAGCAGTCTGGACAGCCTAGACACCTACGAGCAGTACTTC.

This clone was seen only once. The rearrangement uses TRBV30 and TRBJ2-1, with D perhaps matching TRBD2 (6 bases). With 4 bases removed from V and 9 bases from J, the gap between germline ends came to 19 bases. The V gene's germline CDR1 is GTSNPN and CDR2 SVGIG (reference sequence). The CDR3 sequence is 14 residues long. The CDR3 DNA is TGTGCCTGGAAACTAAGAGCGGGTATCGGTGAGCAGTTCTTC. Amino acids: CAWKLRAGIGEQFF.

This clone has more than one count but fewer than ten. This chain uses TRBV7-8 with TRBJ1-1; D is undetermined. This CDR3 has 14 amino acids. The germline V gene encodes CDR1 SGHVS and CDR2 FQNEAQ. Trimming pared 3 bases from V and 1 base from J, leaving 9 bases between. The chain's CDR3 is CASSFLDKNTEAFF. DNA for the CDR3: TGTGCCAGCAGCTTCCTTGACAAGAACACTGAAGCTTTCTTT.

This sequence joins TRBV18 and TRBJ2-2; D gene ambiguous. The length of the CDR3 is 13 residues. The V gene's germline CDR1 is KGHSH and CDR2 LQKENI. The V end was cut by 5 bases, the J end by 7 bases, with 11 bases between. The CDR3 coding sequence is TGTGCCAGCTCATATCTAGAGGTCGGGGAGCTGTTTTTT. It is translated as CASSYLEVGELFF.

The V call is TRBV19, the J call TRBJ2-2; TRBD1 agrees at 8 bases. The germline V gene has CDR1 LNHDA and CDR2 SQIVND (reference sequence). This CDR3 has 16 amino acids. V gave up 3 bases and J gave up 5 bases; unmatched junction bases: 8. The CDR3 coding sequence is TGTGCCAGTAGTATCCAAGGGACAGGAAGGACCGGGGAGCTGTTTTTT. The encoded protein is CASSIQGTGRTGELFF.

The genes are TRBV28 and TRBJ2-7, with TRBD2 matching over 7 bases. This CDR3 is built from 14 residues. CDR1 is MDHEN, CDR2 SYDVKM, per germline. V lost 6 bases, J lost 7 bases, and 12 bases stayed unmatched. CDR3 sequence: CASSPPGEGAEQYF. As DNA, the CDR3 is TGTGCCAGCAGCCCACCGGGGGAGGGTGCGGAGCAGTACTTC.

This chain links TRBV5-6 with TRBJ2-1, with 12 bases aligning to TRBD2. The CDR3 has 15 residues. The germline gives CDR1 SGHDT, CDR2 YYEEEE. Trimming at V came to 4 bases and at J to 8 bases, leaving 7 bases not matched to a gene. This CDR3 reads CASSPRTSGVDEQFF. The CDR3 DNA reads TGTGCCAGCAGCCCTCGGACTAGCGGGGTGGATGAGCAGTTCTTC. Using reference TRBV5-6 and TRBJ2-1 for the parts outside the CDR3, the full variable domain is DAGVTQSPTHLIKTRGQQVTLRCSPKSGHDTVSWYQQALGQGPQFIFQYYEEEERQRGNFPDRFSGHQFPNYSSELNVNALLLGDSALYLCASSPRTSGVDEQFFGPGTRLTVL.

The rearrangement links TRBV6-5 to TRBJ1-5; TRBD1 might be the D (6 bases). The CDR3 covers 16 residues. The germline gives CDR1 MNHEY, CDR2 SVGAGI. Deletions cut 0 bases from V and 3 bases from J, with 12 bases between. The CDR3 loop reads CASSYSAGGNNQPQHF. DNA of the CDR3: TGTGCCAGCAGTTACTCAGCGGGGGGCAACAATCAGCCCCAGCATTTT.

The chain has TRBV29-1 and TRBJ2-6; no clear D gene. The CDR3 is made up of 16 amino acids. V was pared by 6 bases and J by 0 bases, with 15 bases between. Germline CDR1 reads SQVTM; CDR2 reads ANQGSEA. The CDR3 coding sequence is TGCAGCGTCGAGGCAGGATCACTCTCTGGGGCCAACGTCCTGACTTTC. This codes for CSVEAGSLSGANVLTF.

The chain has TRBV27 and TRBJ2-5, with 10 positions matching TRBD1. This CDR3 has 14 residues. Germline loops: CDR1 MNHEY, CDR2 SMNVEV (reference sequence). The J segment lost 2 bases and the V segment lost 8 bases, leaving 5 bases of the junction unmatched. The CDR3 protein is CASLGTGVQETQYF. DNA for the CDR3: TGTGCCAGCCTTGGGACAGGGGTTCAAGAGACCCAGTACTTC.

This clone was seen only a few times. The rearrangement joins TRBV4-1 to TRBJ1-3; no definite D call. Germline V gene lookup returns CDR1 MGHRA and CDR2 YSYEKL. V dropped 4 bases and J dropped 7 bases, with 8 bases sitting between them. The CDR3 is 12 residues long. The CDR3 protein is CASSPSGNTIYF. DNA for the CDR3: TGCGCCAGCAGCCCCTCCGGCAACACCATATATTTT.

The table lists this clone with a few counts. The chain is built from TRBV11-1 and TRBJ2-7; D remains ambiguous. Looked up from germline, CDR1 is SGHAT and CDR2 is FQDESV (reference sequence). V was cut by 0 bases and J by 1 base, with 7 bases left in between. The CDR3 covers 14 residues. DNA of the CDR3: TGTGCCAGCAGCTTAGCGAGTCAGTCCTACGAGCAGTACTTC. Amino acids: CASSLASQSYEQYF.

CDR3 amino acids: CASSVYGGRGYEQYF. DNA of the CDR3: TGTGCCAGCAGTGTGTACGGGGGCAGGGGTTACGAGCAGTACTTC. The chain combines TRBV6-1 with TRBJ2-7; D is perhaps TRBD1 or TRBD2 (6 bases each). Per the germline V gene, CDR1 is MNHNS and CDR2 is SASEGT. V lost 4 bases and J 4 bases, leaving 17 bases between the germline ends. The CDR3 loop spans 15 amino acids.

This chain joins TRBV6-6 and TRBJ1-1, with D maybe TRBD1 (5 bases). The V end was cut by 8 bases, the J end by 6 bases, with 16 bases between. The CDR3 is 13 amino acids. CDR1 MNHNY and CDR2 SVGAGI come from the germline V gene (reference sequence). The CDR3 sequence: CASRDRRRSEAFF. The CDR3 coding sequence is TGTGCCAGCCGTGACAGACGTCGATCTGAAGCTTTCTTT.

The chain employs TRBV9 and TRBJ1-4; D perhaps matches TRBD1 (6 bases). The germline CDR1 and CDR2 sequences are SGDLS and YYNGEE. V was pared by 4 bases and J by 3 bases, with 16 bases between. The CDR3 contains 16 residues. The CDR3 DNA is TGTGCCAGCAGCCGCGACAGGTTAAGGGCTAATGAAAAACTGTTTTTT. As protein: CASSRDRLRANEKLFF.

To note about this clone: Other nucleotide sequences in the sample specify the same CDR3. This chain uses TRBV4-1 with TRBJ1-1; D gene uncertain. V lost 1 base and J lost 1, with 4 bases in between. This CDR3 is built from 13 residues. CDR1 is MGHRA, CDR2 YSYEKL, per germline. The CDR3, as DNA: TGCGCCAGCAGCCAAGGGACGAACACTGAAGCTTTCTTT. Protein: CASSQGTNTEAFF.

This chain joins TRBV10-3 and TRBJ2-7, with TRBD1 identical over 11 bases. The ends lost 6 bases at V and 2 bases at J; junction bases unmatched: 6. The CDR3 extends over 15 amino acids. In germline, CDR1 is ENHRY, CDR2 SYGVKD. CDR3 residues: CAIRGPGQGAYEQYF. The CDR3, as DNA: TGTGCCATCAGAGGGCCGGGACAGGGGGCCTACGAGCAGTACTTC.